Below, 15 T cell receptor beta chains from the same sample are listed, as sequenced in a study of response to subunit inactivated influenza vaccine. One entry per CDR3 protein results from TCRdb running MiXCR on the RT-PCR reads. The sample has 530,000 or so distinct CDR3 sequences, 12% to 15% seen once. Here the sequenced sample was PBMCs from blood, taken approximately 12 days after vaccination. The receptors stem from a man in his forties or fifties who received an inactivated influenza vaccine.

The chain couples TRBV9 to TRBJ2-7, with D perhaps TRBD2 (7 bases). The CDR3 totals 15 residues. Germline-derived CDR1 and CDR2 are SGDLS and YYNGEE. V lost 0 bases and J lost 2, with 12 bases in between. CDR3 protein: CASSVGGGSPYEQYF. In DNA form, the CDR3 reads TGTGCCAGCAGCGTAGGCGGGGGCAGCCCCTACGAGCAGTACTTC. The whole variable domain, remainder taken from reference TRBV9 and TRBJ2-7, is DSGVTQTPKHLITATGQRVTLRCSPRSGDLSVYWYQQSLDQGLQFLIQYYNGEERAKGNILERFSAQQFPDLHSELNLSSLELGDSALYFCASSVGGGSPYEQYFGPGTRLTVT.

This clonotype has a handful of counts. This chain joins TRBV6-7 and TRBJ2-7; 13 nucleotides agree with TRBD2. TRBV6-7 is an open reading frame, and its role is uncertain. After removal of 2 bases from V and 3 bases from J, the junction contained 10 bases not matched to a gene. The CDR3 is 18 residues long. The CDR3 DNA is TGTGCCAGCAGTTACGATGCCCTCCGGACTAGCGGGAGCTACGAGCAGTACTTC. Residues: CASSYDALRTSGSYEQYF.

In its sample, this clonotype was seen a few times. The V call is TRBV6-1, the J call TRBJ2-4; 7 bases fit TRBD1. CDR1 and CDR2 from the germline V gene are MNHNS and SASEGT. This CDR3 has 13 amino acids. V lost 5 bases, J lost 7 bases, and 5 bases stayed unmatched. This chain's CDR3 is CASSPPGQNIQYF. As DNA, the CDR3 is TGTGCCAGCAGTCCTCCGGGACAGAACATTCAGTACTTC.

Many counts were recorded for this clonotype. This chain joins TRBV3-1 and TRBJ2-5, with 11 bases identical to TRBD2. CDR1 is LGHDT, CDR2 YNNKEL, per germline (reference sequence). The CDR3 consists of 15 residues. The V and J ends lost 4 bases and 1 base, in that order; junction bases with no gene match: 2. The DNA of the CDR3 is TGTGCCAGCAGCCTAGCGGGAGGGCCCCAAGAGACCCAGTACTTC. This codes for CASSLAGGPQETQYF.

This chain uses TRBV5-1 with TRBJ2-1; D is perhaps TRBD1 (6 bases). Trimming removed 3 bases from V and 7 bases from J, with 11 bases in between. This CDR3 region has 13 residues. In germline, CDR1 is SGHRS, CDR2 YFSETQ. CDR3 DNA sequence: TGCGCCAGCAGCTCCGACAGGCATAATGAGCAGTTCTTC. This sequence encodes CASSSDRHNEQFF.

This clonotype was observed a few times. The J gene is TRBJ2-7, the V gene TRBV7-2; D uncertain. V dropped 1 base and J dropped 0 bases, with 10 bases sitting between them. Germline-derived CDR1 and CDR2 are SGHTA and FQGNSA. This CDR3 is 15 amino acids long. In DNA, the CDR3 is TGTGCCAGCAGCTTAGATGCTACCGTCTCCTACGAGCAGTACTTC. Its protein product is CASSLDATVSYEQYF.

This clonotype was picked up many times. The rearrangement joins TRBV6-5 to TRBJ2-1; D ambiguous. CDR1 is MNHEY, CDR2 SVGAGI, per germline. V was trimmed by 6 bases and J by 6 bases, leaving 9 bases between them. This CDR3 has 12 residues. Here the CDR3 reads CASRKGGNEQFF. For the CDR3, the DNA is TGTGCCAGCAGGAAAGGCGGCAATGAGCAGTTCTTC.

This clonotype appeared many times. The chain recombines TRBV2 with TRBJ2-7; D may be TRBD1 or TRBD2 (5 bases each). This CDR3 has 15 residues. Trimming pared 0 bases from V and 1 base from J, leaving 10 bases between. Germline V gene sequence: CDR1 SNHLY, CDR2 FYNNEI. The CDR3 protein is CASSEARGLSYEQYF. CDR3 nucleotides: TGTGCCAGCAGTGAAGCGAGGGGCCTATCCTACGAGCAGTACTTC.

This clonotype was counted only a few times. J is TRBJ2-1 and V is TRBV20-1, with D maybe TRBD2 (7 bases). The CDR3 loop spans 15 amino acids. V was cut by 3 bases and J by 5 bases, with 17 bases left in between. Germline lookup yields CDR1 DFQATT and CDR2 SNEGSKA (reference sequence). CDR3 DNA: TGCAGTGCTAGGAGGGGGGGGGGCAACAACAATGAGCAGTTCTTC. Its translation is CSARRGGGNNNEQFF.

This clonotype has a handful of counts. V is TRBV7-6 and J is TRBJ2-2, with D tentatively TRBD1 or TRBD2 (5 bases each). CDR1 is SGHVS, CDR2 FNYEAQ, per germline. V lost 5 bases and J 0 bases, leaving 13 bases between the germline ends. The CDR3 extends over 16 amino acids. Written as DNA, the CDR3 is TGTGCCAGCAGCATCCCCTGGGGGTCGAACACCGGGGAGCTGTTTTTT. It codes for CASSIPWGSNTGELFF. Complete variable domain (other parts from reference TRBV7-6 and TRBJ2-2): GAGVSQSPRYKVTKRGQDVALRCDPISGHVSLYWYRQALGQGPEFLTYFNYEAQQDKSGLPNDRFSAERPEGSISTLTIQRTEQRDSAMYRCASSIPWGSNTGELFFGEGSRLTVL.

This clonotype was found a few times. This sequence joins TRBV14 and TRBJ2-2; no clear D gene. The CDR3 totals 14 residues. V dropped 3 bases and J dropped 2 bases, with 7 bases sitting between them. In germline, CDR1 is SGHDN, CDR2 FVKESK. The DNA of the CDR3 is TGTGCCAGCAGCCAGCTAACCAACACCGGGGAGCTGTTTTTT. Residues: CASSQLTNTGELFF.

The gene calls are TRBV6-1 and TRBJ2-7; TRBD2 matches at 12 bases. This CDR3 is built from 17 residues. CDR1 and CDR2 (germline): MNHNS, SASEGT. Trimming cost V 6 bases and J 0 bases; bases outside gene matches: 9. The CDR3 protein is CASRRGLAGGSSYEQYF. The CDR3 DNA reads TGTGCCAGCAGGAGAGGCCTAGCGGGAGGGAGCTCCTACGAGCAGTACTTC.

In its sample, this clonotype was seen a few times. This sequence joins TRBV11-1 and TRBJ2-1; 9 bases fit TRBD2. The length of the CDR3 is 21 residues. The V gene's germline CDR1 is SGHAT and CDR2 FQDESV (reference sequence). The ends lost 5 bases at V and 7 bases at J; junction bases unmatched: 27. CDR3 region: CASSKRTGPFAGGIFWNEQFF. CDR3 DNA sequence: TGTGCCAGCAGCAAAAGAACCGGTCCCTTTGCGGGAGGGATCTTTTGGAATGAGCAGTTCTTC.

CDR3: CASSGGGDRGQPQHF. The CDR3 nucleotides read TGTGCCAGCAGCGGAGGGGGGGACAGGGGTCAGCCCCAGCATTTT. The genes are TRBV9 and TRBJ1-5, with 10 bases lining up with TRBD1. The V gene end was trimmed by 3 bases and the J gene end by 6 bases; junction bases not matched to a gene: 6. This CDR3 contains 15 residues. Germline V gives CDR1 SGDLS, CDR2 YYNGEE.

The table lists this clonotype with a few counts. The chain links TRBV29-1 to TRBJ1-1, with 9 bases identical to TRBD1. Trimming at V came to 7 bases and at J to 7 bases, leaving 13 bases not matched to a gene. Looked up from germline, CDR1 is SQVTM and CDR2 is ANQGSEA. This CDR3 spans 14 amino acids. The CDR3, as DNA: TGCAGCGCAACGACGGGACAGGGAGGCGGTGAAGCTTTCTTT. Protein sequence: CSATTGQGGGEAFF.